Shown below are 21 T cell receptor beta chains from a single sample sequenced in a study of T-cell memory formation after mild COVID-19. TCRdb reanalysed the 5' RACE reads using MiXCR and keeps one entry per CDR3 protein. The data contain over 350,000 distinct CDR3 sequences, 20% to 25% of them singletons. Sequencing was carried out using PBMCs or a T cell subset sorted from them (not recorded which). Receptors originate from an adult woman who had mild COVID-19 (a few samples of this study predate the infection). Cell type and time point are not known.

This clonotype was recorded a few times. The V call is TRBV25-1, the J call TRBJ1-2; D may be TRBD1 (6 bases). The CDR3 totals 14 residues. The V gene lost 4 bases and the J gene lost 6 bases, with 15 bases spanning the gap. Germline V CDR1 and CDR2: MGHDK, SYGVNS. CDR3 amino acids: CASSATGTLNGYTF. The CDR3 DNA is TGTGCCAGCAGTGCAACCGGGACACTGAATGGCTACACCTTC.

This chain joins TRBV11-3 and TRBJ1-1, with D tentatively TRBD1 (5 bases). The CDR3 sequence is 16 residues long. Germline CDR1 reads SGHNT; CDR2 reads YENEEA. V was pared by 3 bases and J by 0 bases, with 14 bases between. CDR3 sequence (DNA): TGTGCCAGCAGCTTCACCTTGGGGGGGATGAACACTGAAGCTTTCTTT. Amino acids: CASSFTLGGMNTEAFF.

A few counts support this clonotype. The chain carries TRBV5-1 and TRBJ2-5, with 7 bases identical to TRBD1. Looked up from germline, CDR1 is SGHRS and CDR2 is YFSETQ. V was pared by 4 bases and J by 2 bases, with 2 bases of the junction left unmatched. CDR3 length: 13 amino acids. The CDR3 reads CASSVQGQETQYF. The CDR3 DNA is TGCGCCAGCAGCGTACAGGGGCAAGAGACCCAGTACTTC. The variable domain in full, with the rest retrieved from reference TRBV5-1 and TRBJ2-5, is KAGVTQTPRYLIKTRGQQVTLSCSPISGHRSVSWYQQTPGQGLQFLFEYFSETQRNKGNFPGRFSGRQFSNSRSEMNVSTLELGDSALYLCASSVQGQETQYFGPGTRLLVL.

In its sample, this clonotype was seen a few times. CDR3 amino acids: CASSSGDGLDIQYF. CDR3 in DNA: TGTGCCAGCAGTTCCGGGGACGGGCTAGACATTCAGTACTTC. The chain has TRBV28 and TRBJ2-4; the D gene could be TRBD1 or TRBD2 (5 bases each). V lost 4 bases to trimming and J lost 8 bases, with 15 bases between them. CDR1 MDHEN and CDR2 SYDVKM come from the germline V gene. CDR3 size: 14 residues. Based on the CDR3 plus reference TRBV28 and TRBJ2-4, the full variable domain is DVKVTQSSRYLVKRTGEKVFLECVQDMDHENMFWYRQDPGLGLRLIYFSYDVKMKEKGDIPEGYSVSREKKERFSLILESASTNQTSMYLCASSSGDGLDIQYFGAGTRLSVL.

The chain recombines TRBV5-6 with TRBJ2-7; D assignment may be TRBD1 or TRBD2 (6 bases each). V dropped 3 bases and J dropped 0 bases, with 10 bases sitting between them. The CDR3 contains 14 residues. Germline V CDR1 and CDR2: SGHDT, YYEEEE. The CDR3 region is CASSWGDISYEQYF. Here the CDR3 DNA reads TGTGCCAGCAGCTGGGGGGACATCTCCTACGAGCAGTACTTC. The entire variable domain, with the rest obtained from reference TRBV5-6 and TRBJ2-7, is as follows: DAGVTQSPTHLIKTRGQQVTLRCSPKSGHDTVSWYQQALGQGPQFIFQYYEEEERQRGNFPDRFSGHQFPNYSSELNVNALLLGDSALYLCASSWGDISYEQYFGPGTRLTVT.

The gene calls are TRBV15 and TRBJ2-7; TRBD2 agrees at 8 bases. The CDR3 has 18 amino acids. The ends lost 2 bases at V and 1 base at J; junction bases unmatched: 13. Germline CDR1 LNHNV, CDR2 YYDKDF (reference sequence). CDR3 nucleotide sequence: TGTGCCACCAGCAGACTCCCCCTCCTAGCGGGTACGTCCTACGAGCAGTACTTC. Translation gives CATSRLPLLAGTSYEQYF. Supplemented by reference TRBV15 and TRBJ2-7, the full variable domain reads DAMVIQNPRYQVTQFGKPVTLSCSQTLNHNVMYWYQQKSSQAPKLLFHYYDKDFNNEADTPDNFQSRRPNTSFCFLDIRSPGLGDTAMYLCATSRLPLLAGTSYEQYFGPGTRLTVT.

The table lists this clonotype with many counts. The V call is TRBV7-9, the J call TRBJ1-2, with D perhaps matching TRBD1 (5 bases). Germline CDR1 reads SEHNR; CDR2 reads FQNEAQ (reference sequence). V was pared by 5 bases and J by 3 bases, with 16 bases between. The CDR3 is 15 residues long. CDR3: CASSGYRGSDYGYTF. The CDR3, as DNA: TGTGCCAGCAGCGGCTATAGGGGCTCGGACTATGGCTACACCTTC.

The chain employs TRBV24-1 and TRBJ2-7; D possibly uses TRBD1 or TRBD2 (5 bases each). This CDR3 contains 14 residues. Germline CDR1 is KGHDR and CDR2 is SFDVKD. V lost 3 bases to trimming and J lost 2 bases, with 10 bases between them. The CDR3 is CATSDPRDAYEQYF. DNA of the CDR3: TGTGCCACCAGTGATCCCAGGGACGCCTACGAGCAGTACTTC.

The rearrangement links TRBV7-2 to TRBJ2-7, with D maybe TRBD1 (5 bases). V gave up 3 bases and J gave up 1 base, with 13 bases separating them. Germline V gene data show CDR1 as SGHTA and CDR2 as FQGNSA. CDR3 length equals 15 residues. CDR3 protein: CASSFRGRQSYEQYF. The CDR3 DNA follows: TGTGCCAGCAGCTTCCGTGGAAGACAGTCCTACGAGCAGTACTTC.

V is TRBV11-2 and J is TRBJ2-3; D might be TRBD1 (6 bases). This CDR3 has 15 amino acids. Deletions cut 4 bases from V and 2 bases from J, with 13 bases between. Per germline, CDR1 SGHAT and CDR2 FQNNGV. The CDR3 spells CASSYRGGVTDTQYF. CDR3 in DNA: TGTGCCAGCAGCTACCGAGGGGGAGTCACAGATACGCAGTATTTT.

A few counts support this clonotype. The chain employs TRBV5-1 and TRBJ2-2, with D unclear. In germline, CDR1 is SGHRS, CDR2 YFSETQ. Trimming removed 0 bases from V and 4 bases from J, with 10 bases in between. The CDR3 spans 15 residues. In nucleotides, the CDR3 is TGCGCCAGCAGCTTGGTAGGGCAGCTCACCGGGGAGCTGTTTTTT. Protein sequence: CASSLVGQLTGELFF.

This clonotype has a handful of counts. The chain links TRBV7-9 to TRBJ1-5; perhaps TRBD1 as D (6 bases). The germline V gene encodes CDR1 SEHNR and CDR2 FQNEAQ (reference sequence). CDR3 length: 12 amino acids. Trimming removed 6 bases at V and 5 bases at J, with 8 bases between. The CDR3 DNA sequence: TGTGCCAGCAGACAGGGCGATCAGCCCCAGCATTTT. Its translation: CASRQGDQPQHF.

This clonotype was picked up a small number of times. This chain links TRBV4-1 with TRBJ2-1, with D perhaps TRBD2 (7 bases). Deletions cut 0 bases from V and 2 bases from J, with 14 bases between. The CDR3 runs 17 residues. Germline V gene data show CDR1 as MGHRA and CDR2 as YSYEKL. CDR3: CASSQDHRGGAYNEQFF. Here the CDR3 DNA reads TGCGCCAGCAGCCAAGATCATCGAGGGGGGGCCTACAATGAGCAGTTCTTC.

The chain combines TRBV11-3 with TRBJ2-1; 9 positions match TRBD1. The CDR3 has 13 residues. CDR1 and CDR2 (germline): SGHNT, YENEEA. V shed 5 bases and J 9 bases; nucleotides not matched to a gene: 5. This chain's CDR3 is CASSRTGDGEQFF. The DNA of the CDR3 is TGTGCCAGCAGCCGGACAGGGGACGGTGAGCAGTTCTTC.

This clonotype was seen only a few times. V is TRBV12-3 or TRBV12-4 and J is TRBJ1-2; possible D gene TRBD1, 6 bases. This CDR3 has 14 residues. V lost 6 bases and J 3 bases, leaving 14 bases between the germline ends. CDR3 coding DNA: TGTGCCAGCAGCCTGGGACAACGATACTATGGCTACACCTTC. Residues: CASSLGQRYYGYTF.

This clonotype showed up just a few times. The chain carries TRBV7-9 and TRBJ2-7; D unresolved. Germline V gives CDR1 SEHNR, CDR2 FQNEAQ (reference sequence). This CDR3 is 13 amino acids long. The V end lost 1 base, the J end lost 5 bases, and 9 bases lay between the germline ends. CDR3 in DNA: TGTGCCAGCAGCTTAGGGGCTGCCGACGAGCAGTACTTC. Translated, it gives CASSLGAADEQYF.

The chain has TRBV7-9 and TRBJ2-7; TRBD1 might be the D (6 bases). Per germline, CDR1 SEHNR and CDR2 FQNEAQ (reference sequence). V lost 0 bases, J lost 2 bases, and 17 bases lay in between. The CDR3 contains 17 residues. CDR3 protein: CASSLATQGSPTYEQYF. As DNA, the CDR3 is TGTGCCAGCAGCTTAGCCACGCAGGGGTCCCCCACCTACGAGCAGTACTTC.

The J gene is TRBJ1-2, the V gene TRBV18; 7 bases align to TRBD1. Trimming removed 4 bases from V and 1 base from J; junction bases left unmatched: 6. CDR1 and CDR2 from the germline V gene are KGHSH and LQKENI. The CDR3 totals 15 residues. The CDR3 sequence is CASSLRQGHNYGYTF. CDR3 nucleotide sequence: TGTGCCAGCTCACTTCGACAGGGCCATAACTATGGCTACACCTTC.

The V gene is TRBV4-2, the J gene TRBJ2-5; possibly TRBD1 for D (6 bases). CDR3 size: 13 residues. V was clipped by 3 bases and J by 8 bases, with 13 bases between them. Germline V gene lookup returns CDR1 LGHNA and CDR2 YNFKEQ. Here the CDR3 reads CASSQVEGDTQYF. As DNA, the CDR3 is TGTGCCAGCAGCCAGGTAGAGGGGGATACCCAGTACTTC.

The chain couples TRBV4-3 to TRBJ1-6, with D perhaps TRBD1 (5 bases). The CDR3 contains 17 residues. Germline-derived CDR1 and CDR2 are LGHNA and YSLEER. With 4 bases removed from V and 7 bases from J, the gap between germline ends came to 20 bases. The CDR3, as DNA: TGCGCCAGCAGCCGCCTGGGCCGGGGGGAAAAGAATTCACCCCTCCACTTT. It specifies CASSRLGRGEKNSPLHF.

V gene TRBV7-9 combines with J gene TRBJ2-5, with D hard to call. V was cut by 6 bases and J by 2 bases, with 7 bases left in between. This CDR3 spans 12 amino acids. CDR1 and CDR2 (germline): SEHNR, FQNEAQ (reference sequence). As DNA, the CDR3 is TGTGCCAGCAGATGGGATCAAGAGACCCAGTACTTC. Translating it yields CASRWDQETQYF.